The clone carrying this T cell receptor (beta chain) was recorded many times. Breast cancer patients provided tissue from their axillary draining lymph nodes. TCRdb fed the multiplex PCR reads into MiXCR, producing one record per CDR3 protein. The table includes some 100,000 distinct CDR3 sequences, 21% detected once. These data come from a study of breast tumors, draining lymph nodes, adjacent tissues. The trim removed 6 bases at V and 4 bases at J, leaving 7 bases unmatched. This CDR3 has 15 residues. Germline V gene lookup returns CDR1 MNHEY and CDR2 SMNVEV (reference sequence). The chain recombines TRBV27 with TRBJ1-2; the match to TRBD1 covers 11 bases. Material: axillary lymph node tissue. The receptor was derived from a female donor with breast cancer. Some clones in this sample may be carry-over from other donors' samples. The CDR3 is CASRNGQGAFYGYTF. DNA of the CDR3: TGTGCCAGCAGAAACGGACAGGGGGCCTTCTATGGCTACACCTTC.